This entry describes one T cell receptor (beta chain). What it binds is not known. A much larger clonotype is one base distant, so this may be a read error. With 5 bases removed from V and 3 bases from J, the gap between germline ends came to 11 bases. CDR3 length: 13 amino acids. The V gene's germline CDR1 is MDHEN and CDR2 SYDVKM. These data belong to a study of T cells in Graves' hyperthyroidism and ophthalmopathy. General study points: Peripheral blood also featured most of the thyroid clonotypes expanded above 0.001. A model built on 13 V-J features separated ophthalmopathy from stable hyperthyroidism.

From RNA transcripts, TCR beta CDR3 regions were amplified. During a first-round RT-PCR of the TCR CDR3, the HTBI primer set was used. TCRdb re-called the multiplex PCR reads through MiXCR, storing one row per CDR3 protein. The sample consists of over 450,000 distinct CDR3 sequences, 17% of them appearing once. The origin of this receptor is a woman aged 18-30 years with Graves' ophthalmopathy. The specimen sequenced was blood. The rearrangement uses TRBV28 and TRBJ2-7; weak D call: TRBD2 (5 bases). This CDR3 is CASSPRERYEQYF. The CDR3 nucleotides read TGTGCCAGCAGTCCTCGGGAACGCTACGAGCAGTACTTC.